The clone carrying this T cell receptor beta chain was counted a few times. Antigen: not known. The donors, aged about 6 to 100, were healthy Caucasians from Russia. Per sample, no less than 5 micrograms of total RNA were extracted. These data originate in a study of blood T cells in healthy people across ages. Study at large: Per two T cells, about one barcoded beta molecule was captured through template switching. Broader study findings: With naive T cell percentage, TCR beta diversity showed a strong correlation.

The authors ran a second PCR of 7 to 11 cycles using a sample-barcoded 5' primer and a J-beta primer mix. MiXCR, run by TCRdb on the 5' RACE reads, gives a single entry per CDR3 protein. Among under 950,000 distinct CDR3 sequences listed, 20% to 25% were seen once. Germline V CDR1 and CDR2: ENHRY, SYGVKD. CDR3 length: 14 amino acids. This receptor was obtained from a man in his 70s in good health. The chain combines TRBV10-3 with TRBJ2-1; a possible D gene is TRBD2 (5 bases). The end of the DNA is better explained by TRBJ2-5, so the J call may be wrong. The sample taken for sequencing was blood. The CDR3 is CAISESTRGETQYF. Here the CDR3 DNA reads TGTGCCATCAGTGAATCCACTAGAGGGGAGACCCAGTACTTC.